Listed below are T cell receptor beta chains from one sample, sequenced in a study of cytomegalovirus exposure and HLA in healthy donors. The table came from immunoSEQ multiplex PCR; TCRdb's copy has only in-frame clones and leaves some out. This sample yields under 80,000 clones, of which around 63% are seen a single time; around 1.9% belongs to the top ten. Sequenced sample: PBMCs. All receptors come from a young woman in good health and CMV-seronegative. Each CDR3 is given with its conserved first and last residue. D genes are given only for firm matches. Some rows have no size entry. The others give once, few or many, or a class for an expanded clone.

TGTGCCAGCAGTGTGGGGGGGGGCGGGGGGATCACAGATACGCAGTATTTT CASSVGGGGGITDTQYF 17 TRBD2 TRBJ2-3 . TRBV9
TGTGCCAGCAGCCCGGACAGGGCAGGTTACAATGAGCAGTTCTTC CASSPDRAGYNEQFF 15 TRBD1 TRBJ2-1 . TRBV27
TGTGCCAGCAGCCTGAGACAGGGGGACTACGAGCAGTACTTC CASSLRQGDYEQYF 14 TRBD1 TRBJ2-7 . TRBV5-4
TGTGCCACCCGACGACAGGGGCTTCAGTCAAATACGCAGTATTTT CATRRQGLQSNTQYF 15 TRBD1 TRBJ2-3 . TRBV28
TGTGCCAGCCGACGGGACAGCCAAGAGACCCAGTACTTC CASRRDSQETQYF 13 TRBD1 TRBJ2-5 . TRBV11-3
TGCGCCAGCAGCTTGGGGACAGGGGCAGATACGCAGTATTTT CASSLGTGADTQYF 14 TRBD1 TRBJ2-3 few TRBV5-1
TGTGCCAGCTCACCACGCAGGGATAACTATGGCTACACCTTC CASSPRRDNYGYTF 14 . TRBJ1-2 . TRBV18
TGTGCCATCAGTGAGCCCGCGCGGCAGGGGGACACTGAAGCTTTCTTT CAISEPARQGDTEAFF 16 TRBD1 TRBJ1-1 . TRBV10-3
TGTGCCAGCAGCTTAGCACAGGGGTGGAGGGAAGCTTTCTTT CASSLAQGWREAFF 14 TRBD1 TRBJ1-1 . TRBV7-2
TGTGCCAGCAGCCTATTTCGGCAGGTCACCGGGGAGCTGTTTTTT CASSLFRQVTGELFF 15 . TRBJ2-2 . TRBV11-2
TGCGCCAGCAGCACCGGACAGTACTACTACGAGCAGTACTTC CASSTGQYYYEQYF 14 . TRBJ2-7 few TRBV5-1
TGTGCCAGCAGCTTTTATGTAGGGAGAGGGGCCAACGTCCTGACTTTC CASSFYVGRGANVLTF 16 . TRBJ2-6 . TRBV11-2
TGTGCCAGCATAAGGACCAGCGGGGCAAGGGGGACGCAGTATTTT CASIRTSGARGTQYF 15 . TRBJ2-3 few TRBV6-5
TGTGCCAGCAGCTCGGACAGGGGTAGGAACACCGGGGAGCTGTTTTTT CASSSDRGRNTGELFF 16 TRBD1 TRBJ2-2 . TRBV11-3
TGTGCCAGTAGTATCGTGGCAGGGCTCGACTATGGCTACACCTTC CASSIVAGLDYGYTF 15 . TRBJ1-2 . TRBV19
TGTGCCAGCAGTTACTCGTTACAGGAAGCCCTCCACTTT CASSYSLQEALHF 13 . TRBJ1-6 . TRBV6-6
TGTGCCAGCAGCCAAGATCAGGGGTATGGCTACACCTTC CASSQDQGYGYTF 13 . TRBJ1-2 . TRBV4-2
TGTGCCAGCGAGCTTACGGGGGGATATTCTAGCTATGGCTACACCTTC CASELTGGYSSYGYTF 16 . TRBJ1-2 few TRBV11-3
TGTGCCAGCAGCTTCTCCCCTTCGAACACTGAAGCTTTCTTT CASSFSPSNTEAFF 14 . TRBJ1-1 . TRBV11-2
TGTGCCAGCACCCCCGGCGGGGCCTTGGGAGATACGCAGTATTTT CASTPGGALGDTQYF 15 . TRBJ2-3 few TRBV28
TGCGCCAGCAGTGAACAGGGGGGCACTGAAGCTTTCTTT CASSEQGGTEAFF 13 TRBD1 TRBJ1-1 few TRBV5-1
TGCGCCAGCAGCCCGCAGGGGGATCCTAACTATGGCTACACCTTC CASSPQGDPNYGYTF 15 TRBD1 TRBJ1-2 . TRBV5-1
TGCGCCAGCAGCCTACAGGGAGGGGGCACTGAAGCTTTCTTT CASSLQGGGTEAFF 14 . TRBJ1-1 . TRBV5-1
TGTGCCAGCAGCGTAGACGGGGGGGGCTCCTACAATGAGCAGTTCTTC CASSVDGGGSYNEQFF 16 TRBD2 TRBJ2-1 . TRBV9
TGTGCCAGCAGTACAGGGGCAGCGAACACTGAAGCTTTCTTT CASSTGAANTEAFF 14 TRBD1 TRBJ1-1 . TRBV11-2
TGCGCCAGCAGCTTGTCCCCAGGGAAGGATCAGCCCCAGCATTTT CASSLSPGKDQPQHF 15 . TRBJ1-5 . TRBV5-1
TGTGCCAGCAGCCGGACAGGGGCCGGAACCTCCTACGAGCAGTACTTC CASSRTGAGTSYEQYF 16 TRBD1 TRBJ2-7 once TRBV5-5